This T cell receptor (beta chain) came from a study of cytomegalovirus exposure and HLA in healthy donors (dated by TCRdb to about 2017). A note on the overall study: An earlier analysis of under 600 of the donors reported approximately 300 Gb of sequence data and roughly 100 million unique TCR beta sequences from about 200 million T cells. An early release that covered roughly 600 HLA-typed donors contained approximately 300 gigabases of sequencing data and tens of millions of unique TCR sequences. Of the roughly 400 genotyped donors, roughly 76% were placed in the genetic ancestry cluster associated with self-reported Caucasian donors. The study was designed to test whether signatures of past pathogen exposure could be identified by cataloging public T cell receptors. The study used immunosequencing to profile the T cell repertoires of under 700 subjects and linked those repertoires to cytomegalovirus serostatus. Besides the first cohort of about 730 subjects, a separate validation cohort made up of over 95 different subjects was used. High-throughput TCR immunosequencing, statistical association of individual TCRs with disease status, and machine learning were combined to predict cytomegalovirus infection status. A later analysis re-examined previously published TCR beta repertoires from more than 650 donors and added high-resolution HLA genotyping to investigate patterns of TCR occurrence. The later analysis used no new phenotypic data to find candidate immune exposures, relying instead on TCR beta sequences and their occurrence across donors. In an earlier analysis of roughly 600 of the donors, high-throughput TCR beta sequencing was used to judge whether each TCR beta V gene segment behaved as functional or pseudogenic. Alongside the repertoire data, information on donor age, sex, ethnicity and CMV serostatus was compiled. A later genetic analysis took genome-wide SNP genotypes for 398 of the 666 donors and used that subset as a discovery cohort. Every repertoire in the discovery cohort had been generated on one and the same sequencing platform. HLA typing covered class I and class II loci at four-digit resolution. Typing coverage varied by locus: 629-630 donors for A, B, C, DRB1 and DQB1; approximately 500 for DQA1; around 570 for DPA1; more than 450 for DPB1. A handful of DR-DQ haplotypes were handled as single units for association and clustering because linkage in the cohort was strong. Across 398 genotyped donors of the cohort, an average of about 250,000 unique TCR beta nucleotide sequences per donor were sequenced, and about a sixth of those sequences were non-productive. Broader findings and caveats from the paper: A further reported finding was that TCR beta sequences accurately predicted the HLA-A and HLA-B alleles for most subjects in the first cohort. In a later analysis, some 17,000 TCR beta sequences were associated with specific HLA alleles at a false discovery rate of 0.05. Compared with the 666-donor mean, donors in an Asian-associated ancestry cluster had fewer N-insertions in productive TCRs, according to a later genetic analysis. In an earlier analysis of about 600 of the donors, most TCR beta V segments appeared in productive rearrangements about 87% or about 30% of the time, broadly matching IMGT annotations. For the cohort, immune exposure information was limited to CMV serostatus. Because counts were too low, more than 15 rarely observed V segments, including chromosome 9 orphons, were left out of the earlier analysis of 500 to 650 of the donors. This cohort had only TCR beta chains sequenced, and the lack of alpha or paired-chain data limited which features could be detected. According to a later analysis, parvovirus B19, influenza, CMV and Epstein-Barr virus appeared linked to several top co-occurrence clusters. The authors suggested that the approach could potentially be extended to other disease states and immunological phenotypes. Because the 87-base-pair reads could not distinguish some IMGT-functional V segments, including TRBV6-2 and TRBV6-3, those segments were excluded. In a later analysis, the rate of TCR association differed among HLA loci, with DRB1 alleles having the most associated TCRs and HLA-C alleles having the fewest. A cluster of highly shared sequence variants was judged likely to represent a technical artifact of the sequencing pipeline. An association between a missense DCLRE1C variant and V-gene and J-gene trimming of TCR beta chains was found in a later genetic analysis and replicated in an independent cohort. Because HLA typing was unavailable for some donors at each locus, only the typed subset was used in association tests. Across donors, most TCR sequences were observed very rarely, whereas some public TCRs were present in many individuals. A few of the identified cytomegalovirus-associated TCR beta chains were confirmed in vitro to be specific for cytomegalovirus antigens. In a later analysis, HLA-associated TCR beta chains were found to be more clonally expanded and to have lower generation probabilities than equally common non-associated chains. Correlated functional status among segregating V segments might reflect linkage disequilibrium, but an unknown experimental factor could not be ruled out. Sequencing depth was assumed to be roughly uniform across donors in the presence/absence analyses, though that assumption may not hold. The classifier was reported to diagnose cytomegalovirus status with high specificity and sensitivity in both the original cohort and the validation cohort. The study listed around 160 TCR beta chains as associated with cytomegalovirus. In a later analysis, most CMV-associated TCR beta chains were found to appear HLA-restricted, with HLA associations seemingly driven largely by CMV exposure. When HLA alleles, especially DR and DQ, strongly co-occurred, attributing TCR associations to individual alleles was difficult.

Taken from cysteine to phenylalanine, the CDR3 has 13 residues. Only the CDR3 portion is preserved as DNA: 39 bases, with reading frame beginning at the first base. Reading the germline V gene gives CDR1 SGHRS and CDR2 YFSETQ. The cohort was made up of approximately 670 healthy bone marrow donors. At the time of sampling, all cohort members were nominally healthy, though unrecorded immune exposures were likely present. The donor tested CMV seropositive, placing the donor among the 310 or so seropositive members of the cohort. A peripheral blood sample was provided by each donor, and peripheral blood mononuclear cells were used for TCR beta sequencing. The Qiagen DNeasy Blood Extraction Kit was used to extract genomic DNA from the blood cell samples. This clone came up a few times. The clone's antigen remains unknown. Qualities for individual bases were not recorded, and no much larger clone is one base off.

The receptor library was made with the immunoSEQ multiplex PCR assay. For the multiplex PCR, a mixture combining 60 forward primers for TCR Vbeta segments and 13 reverse primers for TCR Jbeta segments was used. The CDR3 region of rearranged TCR beta genes was amplified from genomic DNA with a multiplex PCR assay. The amplified TCR beta libraries were sequenced on the Illumina HiSeq System as 87-base-pair reads. Under the source paper's analysis protocol: Across the 500 to 750 repertoires, a later analysis counted tens of millions of unique TCR beta chains, about 10 million of which were shared by at least two donors. Raw reads were error-corrected and collapsed into unique sequences by a nearest-neighbor algorithm in which closely related sequences were merged to remove PCR and sequencing errors. Alignment of CDR3 sequences to IMGT reference sequences was used to assign V, D and J gene segments. For a sequence to be retained, at least a six-nucleotide match to both a V gene segment and a J gene segment was required. Rearrangements were called productive when the CDR3 lacked stop codons and stayed in frame with V and J; all others were non-productive. Following IMGT convention, CDR3 was defined as the stretch from the second conserved V-encoded cysteine to the conserved J-encoded phenylalanine. The earlier analysis of roughly 590 of the donors excluded sequences that lacked an unambiguous match to a single V gene segment. In an earlier analysis of several hundred of the donors, V segments were called functional above 56.7% productive rearrangements and were called segregating when the between-donor standard deviation exceeded 5%. A statistical classification framework was built for diagnosing cytomegalovirus status from the catalog of TCR beta chain sequences. A later analysis assigned V and J genes by comparing TCR nucleotide sequences with IMGT/GENE-DB human TR gene sequences. A later analysis assigned CDR3 sequences and most-parsimonious VDJ recombination scenarios with the TCRdist pipeline. A later analysis defined each TCR beta chain by its CDR3 amino acid sequence plus V-gene family, and excluded reads lacking a unique V-gene family. To address suspected cross-contamination and a sequencing artifact, a later analysis removed around 590 highly shared, low-generation-probability nucleotide sequences. In a later analysis, a clonal expansion index was calculated for each public chain from normalized within-repertoire ranks of inferred template counts. In a later analysis, generation probabilities were computed using a VDJ recombination model fitted to out-of-frame rearrangements, and the results were checked against IGoR. In a later analysis, hypergeometric tests were used to score TCR-TCR, TCR-HLA and TCR-CMV co-occurrence, with a repertoire-size bias correction applied to TCR pairs. A later analysis estimated false discovery rates by permuting HLA or CMV assignments 20 times. In a later analysis, co-occurring TCRs were grouped using DBSCAN, and TCRdist sequence similarity was added for clustering within HLA-allele-positive subsets. For co-occurrence clustering, repertoires with fewer than 30,000 or more than 120,000 public chains were excluded, along with a handful of repertoires with anomalous nucleotide sharing. This immuneACCESS table, as held by TCRdb, lists in-frame sequences with V and J called but not all clones. Of the missing ones, under half trace to an unresolved V gene in checked studies; the others have no known cause. That table gives V, J and clone size, and the DNA gave D and trimming. This sample holds about 130,000 clones; roughly a tenth were observed only once. Just over 4.5% of the sample comes from the top ten.

The chain joins TRBV5-1 to TRBJ1-1; a confident D gene designation cannot be given. The specimen sequenced was PBMCs. The receptor comes from a woman under 30 in good health and CMV-seropositive. The sequenced DNA is TGCGCTTCTTCGGGGAACGGGAACACTGAAGCTTTCTTT. It is translated as CASSGNGNTEAFF.